This T cell receptor (beta chain) was documented in a study of cytomegalovirus exposure and HLA in healthy donors. PCR involved 60 Vbeta and 13 Jbeta primers. Sequencing used immunoSEQ multiplex PCR; TCRdb keeps in-frame clones, though not all of them. The data contain over 200,000 clones, 82% of them singletons. V lost 4 bases and J lost 6; bases outside the gene matches: 10. The CDR3 contains 15 residues. The germline V gene has CDR1 SGDLS and CDR2 YYNGEE. The sequenced sample consisted of PBMCs. This TCR was recovered from a man in his forties in good health and CMV-seropositive. The chain has TRBV9 and TRBJ2-3; 8 positions match TRBD2. CDR3 loop: CASSSEGAGADTQYF. The CDR3 DNA sequence: TGTGCCAGCAGCTCCGAGGGAGCGGGAGCGGATACGCAGTATTTT.